A selection of T cell receptor beta chains follows, all from one sample in a study of cytomegalovirus exposure and HLA in healthy donors. The repertoire was sequenced with immunoSEQ multiplex PCR; TCRdb's copy has only in-frame clones and lacks some. The sample holds 90,000 to 120,000 clones, 70% seen once. Sequenced sample: PBMCs. These receptors were obtained from a man aged 35-49 years in good health and CMV-seropositive. CDR3s include the opening cysteine and the closing phenylalanine or tryptophan. Each record gives: clone size, V gene, D gene, J gene, CDR3 DNA, CDR3 protein. A D gene is named only where the DNA matches it firmly. The size of a clone is reported for some rows only, either as once, few or many, or as a class for expanded clones.

NA	TRBV6-5	NA	TRBJ2-3	TGTGCCAGCAGTTACAGGGGAACGAGCACAGATACGCAGTATTTT	CASSYRGTSTDTQYF
NA	TRBV6-1	TRBD2	TRBJ2-1	TGTGCCAGCAGTGAGGGGGAGGGATCCTACAATGAGCAGTTCTTC	CASSEGEGSYNEQFF
NA	TRBV18	NA	TRBJ1-1	TGTGCCAGCTCACCAGGTTCTATGAACCGGGAAGCTTTCTTT	CASSPGSMNREAFF
NA	TRBV6-5	NA	TRBJ1-2	TGTGCCAGCAGTTACCGAGGGCGCGGATATGGCTACACCTTC	CASSYRGRGYGYTF
few	TRBV27	NA	TRBJ1-1	TGTGCCAGCAGTCCCTCTACAGGGTACTTGAACACTGAAGCTTTCTTT	CASSPSTGYLNTEAFF
NA	TRBV7-2	NA	TRBJ2-5	TGTGCCAGCAGCACATCTAGTCCCCAAGAGACCCAGTACTTC	CASSTSSPQETQYF
NA	TRBV30	TRBD1	TRBJ1-4	TGTGCCTGGAGTCTCCAAACAGGGGGCCCTGAAAAACTGTTTTTT	CAWSLQTGGPEKLFF
few	TRBV18	NA	TRBJ1-1	TGTGCCAGCTCAGGCTCGGGAATGAACACTGAAGCTTTCTTT	CASSGSGMNTEAFF
NA	TRBV27	NA	TRBJ2-6	TGTGCCAGCAGTAACATAACCCCCCGAGGGGCCAACGTCCTGACTTTC	CASSNITPRGANVLTF
NA	TRBV9	TRBD1	TRBJ2-5	TGTGCCAGCAGCATCCAGGGGGCGGAGACCCAGTACTTC	CASSIQGAETQYF
NA	TRBV9	NA	TRBJ1-3	TGTGCCAGCAGCGTAGACGGTCACTCTGGAAACACCATATATTTT	CASSVDGHSGNTIYF
NA	TRBV10-3	NA	TRBJ2-5	TGTGCCATCAGGGACTCCCCCAGAGAGACCCAGTACTTC	CAIRDSPRETQYF
NA	TRBV7-9	TRBD1	TRBJ1-1	TGTGCCAGCAGCCCCACAGGGGCCGACACTGAAGCTTTCTTT	CASSPTGADTEAFF
NA	TRBV14	NA	TRBJ2-4	TGTGCCAGCAGCCAAGATACCCGGTCCGAGAGGTACTTC	CASSQDTRSERYF
NA	TRBV10-2	NA	TRBJ2-1	TGCGCCAGCGAGGACTCGAGCTACAATGAGCAGTTCTTC	CASEDSSYNEQFF
few	TRBV4-3	TRBD1	TRBJ2-7	TGCGCCAGCAGCCCGGGACAGGGGGTCTACGAGCAGTACTTC	CASSPGQGVYEQYF
NA	TRBV6-1	NA	TRBJ1-5	TGTGCCAGCAGTGAAGCCCCAGAGGGGGGGCAGCCCCAGCATTTT	CASSEAPEGGQPQHF
NA	TRBV30	TRBD1	TRBJ2-5	TGTGCCTGGAGTAGGGACAGGCAGTTTCAAGAGACCCAGTACTTC	CAWSRDRQFQETQYF
NA	TRBV19	TRBD2	TRBJ2-1	TGTGCCAGTAGTATTTTAGCGGGAGAGAATGAGCAGTTCTTC	CASSILAGENEQFF
NA	TRBV7-2	NA	TRBJ1-2	TGTGCCAGCAGCTTTGCCGGCCCGGGCTATGGCTACACCTTC	CASSFAGPGYGYTF
NA	TRBV19	NA	TRBJ2-7	TGTGCCAGTAGTATAGCGCCAGTTGGCTCCTACGAGCAGTACTTC	CASSIAPVGSYEQYF
NA	TRBV14	NA	TRBJ2-1	TGTGCCAGCAGCCAAGGGTTGAGGGCTTACAATGAGCAGTTCTTC	CASSQGLRAYNEQFF
NA	TRBV6-6	TRBD2	TRBJ2-7	TGTGCCAGCAGCCCACTAGCGGGAGCCGACGAGCAGTACTTC	CASSPLAGADEQYF
NA	TRBV10-3	TRBD1	TRBJ1-2	TGTGCCACCATGGACAGGGGGGATGGCTACACCTTC	CATMDRGDGYTF
NA	TRBV11-2	NA	TRBJ1-1	TGTGCCAGCAGCTCCTACAGGGCTAACACTGAAGCTTTCTTT	CASSSYRANTEAFF
NA	TRBV10-3	NA	TRBJ1-3	TGTGCCATCGGTCGTAGAGAGGAAAACTCTGGAAACACCATATATTTT	CAIGRREENSGNTIYF
NA	TRBV7-7	TRBD1	TRBJ1-4	TGTGCTAGCAGCTTAGGGACAGGGGGCACTAATGAAAAACTGTTTTTT	CASSLGTGGTNEKLFF
few	TRBV7-9	NA	TRBJ2-7	TGTGCCAGCAGCTCCGGAGGGGTCTACGAGCAGTACTTC	CASSSGGVYEQYF
few	TRBV29-1	TRBD1	TRBJ1-4	TGCAGCGTTGATGTAGGGGGCAGTGAAAAACTGTTTTTT	CSVDVGGSEKLFF
NA	TRBV15	NA	TRBJ2-1	TGTGCCACCAGCGCGGGTCGCGGCAATGAGCAGTTCTTC	CATSAGRGNEQFF
few	TRBV27	NA	TRBJ2-2	TGTGCCAGCAGTTTCTCCGGGACAAATACCGGGGAGCTGTTTTTT	CASSFSGTNTGELFF
NA	TRBV30	TRBD1	TRBJ2-5	TGTGCCTGGAGTTTAGGGGGCTCGGAGACCCAGTACTTC	CAWSLGGSETQYF
NA	TRBV19	NA	TRBJ1-2	TGTGCCAGTACGGCCCAGGCCCAAGGGGCGTATGGCTACACCTTC	CASTAQAQGAYGYTF
NA	TRBV7-9	TRBD2	TRBJ2-1	TGTGCCAGCAGCTTGACTAGCGGAACCCGGCGGGAGCAGTTCTTC	CASSLTSGTRREQFF
NA	TRBV30	TRBD1	TRBJ1-2	TGTGCCTGGTGGACAGGGAATAACTATGGCTACACCTTC	CAWWTGNNYGYTF
NA	TRBV10-3	TRBD2	TRBJ2-1	TGTGCCATCAGTGGGGGAGGGGAGCAGTTCTTC	CAISGGGEQFF
NA	TRBV7-2	NA	TRBJ2-7	TGTGCCAGCAGCTTAGTTTCCTCTAGGGAGCAGTACTTC	CASSLVSSREQYF
NA	TRBV9	NA	TRBJ1-1	TGTGCCAGCAGCGCTAGCCTGAACACTGAAGCTTTCTTT	CASSASLNTEAFF
NA	TRBV29-1	TRBD1	TRBJ1-1	TGCAGCGTCCCCGGGACAGGGCTTGGGGACACTGAAGCTTTCTTT	CSVPGTGLGDTEAFF
once	TRBV7-3	NA	TRBJ2-2	TGTGCCACCCTTCCAGGAGGGAGAAACACCGGGGAGCTGTTTTTT	CATLPGGRNTGELFF
NA	TRBV6-6	TRBD2	TRBJ2-1	TGTGCCAGCAAGCGGGACGATGAGCAGTTCTTC	CASKRDDEQFF
NA	TRBV5-4	TRBD2	TRBJ2-1	TGTGCCAGCAGCTTGGGACTAGCGGGGGGAAGTGAGCAGTTCTTC	CASSLGLAGGSEQFF
NA	TRBV6-1	NA	TRBJ1-5	TGTGCCAGCAGTGAATTGGGGCAATATAGCAATCAGCCCCAGCATTTT	CASSELGQYSNQPQHF
NA	TRBV6-5	TRBD1	TRBJ2-3	TGTGCCAGCAGTTACTCCGGACAGGGCGGGGATACGCAGTATTTT	CASSYSGQGGDTQYF